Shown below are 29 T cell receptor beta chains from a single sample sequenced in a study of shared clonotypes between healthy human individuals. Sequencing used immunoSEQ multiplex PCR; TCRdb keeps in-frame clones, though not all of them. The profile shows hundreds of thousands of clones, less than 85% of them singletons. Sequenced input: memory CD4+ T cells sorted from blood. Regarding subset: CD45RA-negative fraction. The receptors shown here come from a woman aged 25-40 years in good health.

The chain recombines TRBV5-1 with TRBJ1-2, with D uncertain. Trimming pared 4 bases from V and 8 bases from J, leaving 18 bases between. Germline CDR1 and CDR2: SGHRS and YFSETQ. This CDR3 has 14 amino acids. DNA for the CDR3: TGCGCCAGCAGCGGAAGACGAGTTGGGGAAGGCTACACCTTC. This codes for CASSGRRVGEGYTF.

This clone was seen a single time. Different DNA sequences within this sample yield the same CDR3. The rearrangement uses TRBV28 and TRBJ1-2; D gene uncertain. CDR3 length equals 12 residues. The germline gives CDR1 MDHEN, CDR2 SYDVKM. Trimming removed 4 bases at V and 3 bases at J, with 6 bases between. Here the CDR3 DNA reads TGTGCCAGCAGTTCGACTTACTATGGCTACACCTTC. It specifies CASSSTYYGYTF.

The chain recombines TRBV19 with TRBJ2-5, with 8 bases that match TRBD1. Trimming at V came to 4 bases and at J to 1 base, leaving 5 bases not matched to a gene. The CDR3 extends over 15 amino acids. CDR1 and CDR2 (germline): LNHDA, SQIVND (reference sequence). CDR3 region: CASSTGQGVQETQYF. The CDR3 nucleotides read TGTGCCAGTAGTACCGGACAGGGCGTCCAAGAGACCCAGTACTTC.

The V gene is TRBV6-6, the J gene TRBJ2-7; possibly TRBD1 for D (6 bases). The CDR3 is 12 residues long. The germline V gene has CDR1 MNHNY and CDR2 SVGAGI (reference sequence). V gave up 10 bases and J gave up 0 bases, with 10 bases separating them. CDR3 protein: CATTGLSYEQYF. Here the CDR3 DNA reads TGTGCCACCACAGGGCTCTCCTACGAGCAGTACTTC.

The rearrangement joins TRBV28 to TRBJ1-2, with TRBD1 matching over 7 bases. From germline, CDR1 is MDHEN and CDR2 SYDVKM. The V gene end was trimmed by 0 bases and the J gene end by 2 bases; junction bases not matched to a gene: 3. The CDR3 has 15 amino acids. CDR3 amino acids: CASSLWGTENYGYTF. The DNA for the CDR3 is TGTGCCAGCAGTTTATGGGGGACAGAAAACTATGGCTACACCTTC.

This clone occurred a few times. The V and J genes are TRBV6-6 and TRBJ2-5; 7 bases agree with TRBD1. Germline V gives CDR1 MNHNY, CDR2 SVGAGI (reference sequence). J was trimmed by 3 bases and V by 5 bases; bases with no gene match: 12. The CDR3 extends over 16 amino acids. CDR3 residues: CASSPSTGQGKETQYF. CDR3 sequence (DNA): TGTGCCAGCAGTCCCTCGACAGGGCAAGGGAAAGAGACCCAGTACTTC.

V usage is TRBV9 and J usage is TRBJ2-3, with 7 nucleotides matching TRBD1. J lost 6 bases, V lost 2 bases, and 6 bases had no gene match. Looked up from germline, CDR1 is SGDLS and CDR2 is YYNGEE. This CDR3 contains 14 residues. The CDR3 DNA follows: TGTGCCAGCAGCGTGGAGACAGGGTGGGATACGCAGTATTTT. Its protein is CASSVETGWDTQYF.

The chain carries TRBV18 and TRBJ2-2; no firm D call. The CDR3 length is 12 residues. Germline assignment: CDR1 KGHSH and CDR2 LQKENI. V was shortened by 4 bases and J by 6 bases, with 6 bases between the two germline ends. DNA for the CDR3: TGTGCCAGCTCACTGGTACCCGGGGAGCTGTTTTTT. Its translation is CASSLVPGELFF.

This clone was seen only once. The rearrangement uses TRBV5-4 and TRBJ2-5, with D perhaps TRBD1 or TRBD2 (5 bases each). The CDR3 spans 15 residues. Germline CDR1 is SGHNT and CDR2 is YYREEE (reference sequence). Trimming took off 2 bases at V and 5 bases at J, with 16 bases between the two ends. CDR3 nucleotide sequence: TGTGCCAGCAGCTTTGGGAGTGCAGGGCCGGAGACCCAGTACTTC. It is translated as CASSFGSAGPETQYF.

The CDR3 loop is CASSQTRLVGSGQFF. The DNA for the CDR3 is TGTGCCAGTAGTCAAACCCGGCTAGTTGGGTCGGGGCAGTTCTTC. The chain carries TRBV19 and TRBJ2-1, with D hard to call. The V end was cut by 5 bases, the J end by 12 bases, with 23 bases between. CDR3 length equals 15 residues. The germline CDR1 and CDR2 sequences are LNHDA and SQIVND (reference sequence).

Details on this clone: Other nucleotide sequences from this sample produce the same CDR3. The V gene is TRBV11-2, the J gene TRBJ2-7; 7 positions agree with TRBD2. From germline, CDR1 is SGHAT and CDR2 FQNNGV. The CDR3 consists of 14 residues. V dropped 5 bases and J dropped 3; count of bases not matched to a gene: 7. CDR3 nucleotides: TGTGCCAGCAGCCCTCCTGGCGGGAGCTACGAGCAGTACTTC. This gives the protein CASSPPGGSYEQYF.

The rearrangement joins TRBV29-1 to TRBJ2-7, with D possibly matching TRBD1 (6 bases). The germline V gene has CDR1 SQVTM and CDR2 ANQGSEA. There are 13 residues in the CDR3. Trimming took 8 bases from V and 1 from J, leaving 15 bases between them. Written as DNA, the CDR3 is TGCAGCCCCCCCCGGACAGCTTCCTACGAGCAGTACTTC. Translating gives CSPPRTASYEQYF.

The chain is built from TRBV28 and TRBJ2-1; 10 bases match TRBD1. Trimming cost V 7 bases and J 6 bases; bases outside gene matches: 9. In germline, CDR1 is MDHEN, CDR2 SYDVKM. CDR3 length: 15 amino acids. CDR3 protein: CASIQGDRGGNEQFF. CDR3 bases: TGTGCCAGCATCCAGGGGGACAGGGGTGGCAATGAGCAGTTCTTC.

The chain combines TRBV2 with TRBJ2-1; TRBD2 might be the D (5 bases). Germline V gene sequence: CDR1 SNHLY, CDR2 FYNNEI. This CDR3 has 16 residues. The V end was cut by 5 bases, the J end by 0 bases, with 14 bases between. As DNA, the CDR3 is TGTGCCAGCAGTATCTTAGCGTTAAGCTCCTACAATGAGCAGTTCTTC. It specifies CASSILALSSYNEQFF.

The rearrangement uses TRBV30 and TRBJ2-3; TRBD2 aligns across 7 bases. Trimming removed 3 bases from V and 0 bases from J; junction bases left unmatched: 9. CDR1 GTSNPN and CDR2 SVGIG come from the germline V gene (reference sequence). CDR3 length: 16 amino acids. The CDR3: CAWRFGGSSSTDTQYF. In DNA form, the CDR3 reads TGTGCCTGGAGGTTCGGGGGGAGTTCTAGCACAGATACGCAGTATTTT.

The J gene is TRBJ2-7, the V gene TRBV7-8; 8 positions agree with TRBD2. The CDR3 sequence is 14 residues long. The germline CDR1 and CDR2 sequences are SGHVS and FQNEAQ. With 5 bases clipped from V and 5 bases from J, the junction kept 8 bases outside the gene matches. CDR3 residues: CASSPSGGFNEQYF. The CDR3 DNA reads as TGTGCCAGCAGCCCCAGCGGGGGTTTCAACGAGCAGTACTTC.

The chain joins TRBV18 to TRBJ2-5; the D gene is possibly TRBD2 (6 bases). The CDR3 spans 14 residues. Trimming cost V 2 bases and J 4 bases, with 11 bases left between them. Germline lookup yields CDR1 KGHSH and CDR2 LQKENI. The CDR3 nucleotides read TGTGCCAGCTCACCAGTGCGGGGCGGAGAGACCCAGTACTTC. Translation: CASSPVRGGETQYF.

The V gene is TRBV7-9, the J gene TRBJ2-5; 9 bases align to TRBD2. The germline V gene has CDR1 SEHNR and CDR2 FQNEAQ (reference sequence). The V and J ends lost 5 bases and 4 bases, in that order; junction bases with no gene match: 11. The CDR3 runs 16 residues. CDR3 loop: CASSPPGLAQVETQYF. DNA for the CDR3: TGTGCCAGCAGCCCCCCGGGACTAGCTCAGGTAGAGACCCAGTACTTC.

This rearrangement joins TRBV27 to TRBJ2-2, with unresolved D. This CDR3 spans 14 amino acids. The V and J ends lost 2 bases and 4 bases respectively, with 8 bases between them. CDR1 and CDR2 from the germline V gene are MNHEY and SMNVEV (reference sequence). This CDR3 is CASSLVGRTGELFF. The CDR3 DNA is TGTGCCAGCAGTTTAGTGGGCCGCACCGGGGAGCTGTTTTTT.

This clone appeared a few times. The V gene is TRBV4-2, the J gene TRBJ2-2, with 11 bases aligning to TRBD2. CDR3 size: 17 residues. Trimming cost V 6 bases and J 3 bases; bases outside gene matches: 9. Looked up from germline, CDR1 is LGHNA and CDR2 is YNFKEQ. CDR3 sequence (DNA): TGTGCCAGCAGAGCACTAGCGGGAGACGGGTACACCGGGGAGCTGTTTTTT. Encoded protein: CASRALAGDGYTGELFF.

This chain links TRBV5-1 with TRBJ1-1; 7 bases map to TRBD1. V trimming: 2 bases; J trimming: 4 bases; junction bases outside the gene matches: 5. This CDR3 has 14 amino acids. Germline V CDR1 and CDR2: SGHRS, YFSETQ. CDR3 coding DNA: TGCGCCAGCAGCTTTCAGGGGGAGAGCACTGAAGCTTTCTTT. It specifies CASSFQGESTEAFF.

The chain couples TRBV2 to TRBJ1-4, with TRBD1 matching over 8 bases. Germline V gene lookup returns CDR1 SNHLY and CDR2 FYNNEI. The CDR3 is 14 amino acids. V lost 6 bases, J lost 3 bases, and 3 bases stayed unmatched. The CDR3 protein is CASRTGEANEKLFF. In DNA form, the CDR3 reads TGTGCCAGCAGGACAGGGGAAGCTAATGAAAAACTGTTTTTT.

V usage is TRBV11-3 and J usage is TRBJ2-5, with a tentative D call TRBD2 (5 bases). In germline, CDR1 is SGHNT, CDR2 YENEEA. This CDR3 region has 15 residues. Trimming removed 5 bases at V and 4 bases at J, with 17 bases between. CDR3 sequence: CASSPRRGLGETQYF. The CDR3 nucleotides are TGTGCCAGCAGCCCGCGGAGAGGGTTGGGAGAGACCCAGTACTTC.

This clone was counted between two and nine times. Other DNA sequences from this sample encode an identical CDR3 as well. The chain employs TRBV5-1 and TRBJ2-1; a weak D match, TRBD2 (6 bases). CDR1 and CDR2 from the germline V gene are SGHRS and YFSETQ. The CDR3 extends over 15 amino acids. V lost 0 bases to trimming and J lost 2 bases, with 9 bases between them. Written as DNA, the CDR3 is TGCGCCAGCAGCTTGGATAGCGGTACCTACAATGAGCAGTTCTTC. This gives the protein CASSLDSGTYNEQFF.

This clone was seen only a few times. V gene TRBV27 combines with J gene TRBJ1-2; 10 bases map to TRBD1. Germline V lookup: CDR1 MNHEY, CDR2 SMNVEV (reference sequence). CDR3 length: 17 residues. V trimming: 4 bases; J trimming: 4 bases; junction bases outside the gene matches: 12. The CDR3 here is CASSSGQGVSERYGYTF. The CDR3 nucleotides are TGTGCCAGCAGTTCTGGACAGGGGGTTAGTGAACGCTATGGCTACACCTTC.

CDR3 sequence: CASGLAGDWAPQYF. Here the CDR3 DNA reads TGTGCCAGCGGATTAGCGGGAGACTGGGCGCCGCAGTACTTC. This chain connects TRBV28 to TRBJ2-7; TRBD2 matches 9 bases. This CDR3 comprises 14 residues. Germline V gives CDR1 MDHEN, CDR2 SYDVKM. After removal of 8 bases from V and 9 bases from J, the junction contained 14 bases not matched to a gene.

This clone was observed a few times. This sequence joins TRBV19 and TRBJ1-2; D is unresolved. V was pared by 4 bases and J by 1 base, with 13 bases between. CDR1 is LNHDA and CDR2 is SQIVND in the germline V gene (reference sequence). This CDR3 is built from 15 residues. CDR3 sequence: CASSTPGRINYGYTF. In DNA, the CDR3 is TGTGCCAGTAGTACACCGGGAAGGATTAACTATGGCTACACCTTC.

CDR3: CAWSKASGSITGELFF. In DNA, the CDR3 is TGTGCCTGGAGTAAAGCTAGCGGGAGTATCACCGGGGAGCTGTTTTTT. The chain couples TRBV30 to TRBJ2-2; 10 nucleotides align to TRBD2. This CDR3 region has 16 residues. Germline V CDR1 and CDR2: GTSNPN, SVGIG (reference sequence). J lost 4 bases, V lost 2 bases, and 7 bases had no gene match. The full variable domain, its missing parts supplied by reference TRBV30 and TRBJ2-2, is SQTIHQWPATLVQPVGSPLSLECTVEGTSNPNLYWYRQAAGRGLQLLFYSVGIGQISSEVPQNLSASRPQDRQFILSSKKLLLSDSGFYLCAWSKASGSITGELFFGEGSRLTVL.

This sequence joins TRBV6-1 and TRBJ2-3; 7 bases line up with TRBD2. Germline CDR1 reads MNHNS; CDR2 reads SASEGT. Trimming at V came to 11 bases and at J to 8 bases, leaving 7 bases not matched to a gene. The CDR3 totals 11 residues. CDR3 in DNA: TGTGCCCGCTTTACGGGGGGTACGCAGTATTTT. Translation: CARFTGGTQYF.